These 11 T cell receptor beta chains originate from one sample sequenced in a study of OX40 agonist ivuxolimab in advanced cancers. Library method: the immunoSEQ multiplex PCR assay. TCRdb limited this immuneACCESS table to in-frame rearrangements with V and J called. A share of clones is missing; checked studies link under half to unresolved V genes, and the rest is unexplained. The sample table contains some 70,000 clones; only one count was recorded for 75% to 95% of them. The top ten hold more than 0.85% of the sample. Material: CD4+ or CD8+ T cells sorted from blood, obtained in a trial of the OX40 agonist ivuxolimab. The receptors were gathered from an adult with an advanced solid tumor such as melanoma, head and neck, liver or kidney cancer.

The DNA for the CDR3 is TGTGCCAGTAGTATAGCCGACAGGGGCAGTGGCTACACCTTC. This codes for CASSIADRGSGYTF. The chain has TRBV19 and TRBJ1-2, with 8 positions matching TRBD1. Germline V gene sequence: CDR1 LNHDA, CDR2 SQIVND (reference sequence). V lost 1 base and J lost 7; bases outside the gene matches: 5. There are 14 residues in the CDR3.

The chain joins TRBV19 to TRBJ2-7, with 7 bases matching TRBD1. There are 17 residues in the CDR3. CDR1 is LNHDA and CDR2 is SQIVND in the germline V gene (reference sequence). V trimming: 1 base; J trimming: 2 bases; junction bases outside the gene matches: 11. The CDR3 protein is CASSIAFSGTAPYEQYF. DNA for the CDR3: TGTGCCAGTAGTATAGCCTTCTCCGGGACAGCACCCTACGAGCAGTACTTC.

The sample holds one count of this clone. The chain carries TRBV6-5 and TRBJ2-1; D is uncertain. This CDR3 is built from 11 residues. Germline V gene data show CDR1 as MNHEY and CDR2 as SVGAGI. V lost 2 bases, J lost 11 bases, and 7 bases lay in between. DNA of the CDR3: TGTGCCAGCAGTTACCTGCAGAAGCAGTTCTTC. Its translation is CASSYLQKQFF.

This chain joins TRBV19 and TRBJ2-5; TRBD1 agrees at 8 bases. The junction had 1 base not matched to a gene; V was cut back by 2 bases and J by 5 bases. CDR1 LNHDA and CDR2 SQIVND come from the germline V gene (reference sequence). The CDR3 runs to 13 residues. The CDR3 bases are TGTGCCAGTAGTATAAACAGGGGGGAGACCCAGTACTTC. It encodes CASSINRGETQYF.

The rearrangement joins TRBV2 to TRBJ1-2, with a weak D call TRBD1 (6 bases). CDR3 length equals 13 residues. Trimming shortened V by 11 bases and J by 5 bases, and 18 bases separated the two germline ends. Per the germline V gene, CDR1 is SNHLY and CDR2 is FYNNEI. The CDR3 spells CAGTGGVGYGYTF. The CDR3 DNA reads TGTGCCGGGACGGGGGGCGTAGGGTATGGCTACACCTTC.

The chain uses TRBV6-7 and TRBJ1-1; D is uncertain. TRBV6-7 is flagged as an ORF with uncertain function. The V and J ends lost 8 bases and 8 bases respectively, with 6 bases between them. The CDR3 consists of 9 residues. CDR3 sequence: CASGEEAFF. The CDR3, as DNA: TGTGCCAGCGGAGAAGAAGCTTTCTTT.

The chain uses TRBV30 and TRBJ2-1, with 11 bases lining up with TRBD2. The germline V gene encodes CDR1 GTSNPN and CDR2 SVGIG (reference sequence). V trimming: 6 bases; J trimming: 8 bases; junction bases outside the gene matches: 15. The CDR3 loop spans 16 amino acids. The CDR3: CACGQAGLAGGHEQFF. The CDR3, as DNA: TGTGCCTGCGGGCAGGCGGGGCTAGCGGGAGGACATGAGCAGTTCTTC. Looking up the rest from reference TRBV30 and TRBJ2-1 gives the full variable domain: SQTIHQWPATLVQPVGSPLSLECTVEGTSNPNLYWYRQAAGRGLQLLFYSVGIGQISSEVPQNLSASRPQDRQFILSSKKLLLSDSGFYLCACGQAGLAGGHEQFFGPGTRLTVL.

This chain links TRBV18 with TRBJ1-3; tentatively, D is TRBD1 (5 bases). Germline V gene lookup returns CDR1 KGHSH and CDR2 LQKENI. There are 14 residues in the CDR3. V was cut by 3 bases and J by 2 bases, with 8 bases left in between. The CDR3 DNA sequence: TGTGCCAGCTCACCGGCGACAGCTGGAAACACCATATATTTT. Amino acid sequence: CASSPATAGNTIYF.

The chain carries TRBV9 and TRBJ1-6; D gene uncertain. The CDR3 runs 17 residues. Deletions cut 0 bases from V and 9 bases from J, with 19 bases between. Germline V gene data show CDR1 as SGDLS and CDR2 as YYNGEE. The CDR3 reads CASSVALSSGVGSPLHF. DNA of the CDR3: TGTGCCAGCAGCGTAGCCCTTTCGTCGGGAGTCGGTTCACCCCTCCACTTT.

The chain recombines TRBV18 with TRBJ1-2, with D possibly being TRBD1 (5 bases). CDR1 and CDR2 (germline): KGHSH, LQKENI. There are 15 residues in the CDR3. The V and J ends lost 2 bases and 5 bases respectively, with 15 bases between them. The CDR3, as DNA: TGTGCCAGCTCACCAGGGGGGGAGACCAATTATGGCTACACCTTC. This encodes CASSPGGETNYGYTF.

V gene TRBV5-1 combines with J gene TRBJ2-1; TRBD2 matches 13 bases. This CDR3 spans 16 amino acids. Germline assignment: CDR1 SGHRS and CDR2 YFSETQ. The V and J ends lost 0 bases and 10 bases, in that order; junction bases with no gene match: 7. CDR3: CASSLDGTSGIREQFF. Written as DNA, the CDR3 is TGCGCCAGCAGCTTGGATGGGACTAGCGGGATTCGGGAGCAGTTCTTC.